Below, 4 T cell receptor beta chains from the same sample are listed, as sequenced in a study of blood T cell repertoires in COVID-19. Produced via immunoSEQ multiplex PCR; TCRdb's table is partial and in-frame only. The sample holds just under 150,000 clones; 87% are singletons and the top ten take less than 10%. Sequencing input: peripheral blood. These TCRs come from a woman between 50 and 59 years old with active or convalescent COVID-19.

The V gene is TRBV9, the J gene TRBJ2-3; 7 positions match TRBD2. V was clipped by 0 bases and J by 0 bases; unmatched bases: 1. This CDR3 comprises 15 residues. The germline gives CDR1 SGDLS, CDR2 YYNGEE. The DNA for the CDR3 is TGTGCCAGCAGCGTAGGGGGGGGAAGCACAGATACGCAGTATTTT. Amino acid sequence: CASSVGGGSTDTQYF.

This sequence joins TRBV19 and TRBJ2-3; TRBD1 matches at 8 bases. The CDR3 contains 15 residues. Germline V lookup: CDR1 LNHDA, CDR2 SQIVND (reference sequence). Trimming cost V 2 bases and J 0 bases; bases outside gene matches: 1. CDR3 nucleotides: TGTGCCAGTAGTATACGGGACAGGAGCACAGATACGCAGTATTTT. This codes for CASSIRDRSTDTQYF.

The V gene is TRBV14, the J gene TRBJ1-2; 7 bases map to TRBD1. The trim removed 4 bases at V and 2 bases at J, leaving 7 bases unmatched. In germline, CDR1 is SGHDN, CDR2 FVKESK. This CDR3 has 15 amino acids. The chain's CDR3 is CASSRGKGANYGYTF. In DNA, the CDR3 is TGTGCCAGCAGCCGCGGAAAGGGGGCGAACTATGGCTACACCTTC.

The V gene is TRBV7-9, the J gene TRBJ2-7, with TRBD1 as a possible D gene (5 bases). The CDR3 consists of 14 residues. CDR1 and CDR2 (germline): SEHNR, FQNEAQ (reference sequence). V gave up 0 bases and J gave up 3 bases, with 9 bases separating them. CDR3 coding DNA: TGTGCCAGCAGCTTAGCGCTGACAGTCTACGAGCAGTACTTC. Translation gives CASSLALTVYEQYF.